Each of the 11 T cell receptor beta chains below was sequenced from the same sample in a study of blood T cell repertoires in COVID-19. Only in-frame clones appear in the TCRdb table, and some are missing; sequencing was by immunoSEQ multiplex PCR. Here the sample spans roughly 99,000 clones, approximately 84% being singletons. The material sequenced was peripheral blood. The receptors come from a woman older than 75 with acute or convalescent COVID-19.

The chain couples TRBV4-3 to TRBJ1-1; 8 bases are a match to TRBD1. This CDR3 spans 13 amino acids. Germline CDR1 LGHNA, CDR2 YSLEER. Trimming at V came to 3 bases and at J to 4 bases, leaving 1 base not matched to a gene. The CDR3 nucleotides are TGCGCCAGCAGCCATGGACAGGGCACTGAAGCTTTCTTT. Its protein product is CASSHGQGTEAFF.

This rearrangement joins TRBV18 to TRBJ1-1; TRBD1 matches at 8 bases. The CDR3 has 13 amino acids. V shed 2 bases and J 6 bases; nucleotides not matched to a gene: 2. The germline gives CDR1 KGHSH, CDR2 LQKENI. The CDR3 DNA follows: TGTGCCAGCTCACCAGGACAGGGCGCTGAAGCTTTCTTT. Its translation is CASSPGQGAEAFF. Combining the CDR3 with reference TRBV18 and TRBJ1-1 gives the whole variable domain NAGVMQNPRHLVRRRGQEARLRCSPMKGHSHVYWYRQLPEEGLKFMVYLQKENIIDESGMPKERFSAEFPKEGPSILRIQQVVRGDSAAYFCASSPGQGAEAFFGQGTRLTVV.

This clone came up once. This CDR3 is CASSTLWTGQNQPQHF. The CDR3 DNA sequence: TGTGCCAGTAGTACACTTTGGACAGGGCAAAATCAGCCCCAGCATTTT. V and J are TRBV19 and TRBJ1-5, with 8 bases fitting TRBD1. Germline V lookup: CDR1 LNHDA, CDR2 SQIVND (reference sequence). V lost 4 bases, J lost 4 bases, and 9 bases stayed unmatched. The CDR3 sequence is 16 residues long.

The chain's CDR3 is CASSLDGTLETQYF. The CDR3 DNA reads as TGTGCCAGCAGCTTGGACGGGACATTGGAGACCCAGTACTTC. V and J are TRBV5-4 and TRBJ2-5; D perhaps matches TRBD1 (6 bases). The CDR3 totals 14 residues. The germline CDR1 and CDR2 sequences are SGHNT and YYREEE (reference sequence). V was cut by 0 bases and J by 5 bases, with 11 bases left in between.

V and J are TRBV20-1 and TRBJ2-4, with a tentative D call TRBD2 (5 bases). Trimming left V 5 bases short and J 12 bases short, with 14 bases between. The CDR3 loop spans 11 amino acids. Looked up from germline, CDR1 is DFQATT and CDR2 is SNEGSKA (reference sequence). The CDR3 spells CSAPSTRGQYF. The DNA of the CDR3 is TGCAGTGCTCCGTCGACACGGGGTCAGTACTTC.

This rearrangement joins TRBV29-1 to TRBJ2-3; 11 nucleotides match TRBD2. Germline CDR1 is SQVTM and CDR2 is ANQGSEA. The CDR3 is made up of 15 amino acids. The junction had 7 bases not matched to a gene; V was cut back by 6 bases and J by 2 bases. The chain's CDR3 is CSVDHSGGATDTQYF. The CDR3, as DNA: TGCAGCGTCGATCATAGCGGGGGGGCCACAGATACGCAGTATTTT.

DNA for the CDR3: TGTGCCAGCAGCATGGCCCGTGGGTCAGGGGCTAACTATGGCTACACCTTC. Translated: CASSMARGSGANYGYTF. The chain employs TRBV7-2 and TRBJ1-2; possible D gene TRBD1, 6 bases. Trimming removed 5 bases at V and 0 bases at J, with 19 bases between. Germline assignment: CDR1 SGHTA and CDR2 FQGNSA. This CDR3 comprises 17 residues.

V is TRBV24-1 and J is TRBJ2-3, with 11 bases aligning to TRBD2. V trimming: 5 bases; J trimming: 2 bases; junction bases outside the gene matches: 8. Germline V gene data show CDR1 as KGHDR and CDR2 as SFDVKD. The CDR3 is made up of 17 amino acids. CDR3 nucleotide sequence: TGTGCCACCAGTGTTAGAGATAGCGGGGGGGTCACAGATACGCAGTATTTT. Translating it yields CATSVRDSGGVTDTQYF.

The chain combines TRBV5-5 with TRBJ1-5; possible D gene TRBD1, 5 bases. CDR1 is SGHKS, CDR2 YYEKEE, per germline (reference sequence). With 1 base removed from V and 6 bases from J, the gap between germline ends came to 11 bases. CDR3 length equals 14 residues. CDR3 in DNA: TGTGCCAGCAGCTTGATGTCGGGGGGTCAGCCCCAGCATTTT. Translated, it gives CASSLMSGGQPQHF.

This clone has just a few counts. The rearrangement joins TRBV23-1 to TRBJ1-5; 8 nucleotides agree with TRBD1. TRBV23-1 has ORF status, its function being uncertain. The junction had 6 bases not matched to a gene; V was cut back by 0 bases and J by 2 bases. The CDR3 is made up of 17 amino acids. This CDR3 is CASSQSTGDQGNQPQHF. CDR3 sequence (DNA): TGCGCCAGCAGTCAATCGACAGGGGATCAGGGCAATCAGCCCCAGCATTTT.

This clone occurred once. J is TRBJ1-3 and V is TRBV5-1; 7 bases are a match to TRBD1. The length of the CDR3 is 18 residues. Per the germline V gene, CDR1 is SGHRS and CDR2 is YFSETQ. V lost 1 base to trimming and J lost 0 bases; unmatched junction nucleotides: 10. CDR3 sequence: CASSLLGDRAHSGNTIYF. The CDR3 DNA reads as TGCGCCAGCAGCTTGTTAGGAGACAGGGCGCACTCTGGAAACACCATATATTTT.